Presented here are 20 T cell receptor beta chains from one specimen sequenced in a study of blood T cell repertoires in COVID-19. Generated by immunoSEQ multiplex PCR, the TCRdb table keeps only in-frame clones and is missing some. The sample consists of 85,000 to 95,000 clones, more than 75% of them appearing once. Sequenced: peripheral blood. These TCRs come from a woman over 75 with acute or convalescent COVID-19.

In its sample, this clone was seen once. The rearrangement links TRBV5-1 to TRBJ1-1; TRBD1 agrees at 8 bases. J gave up 4 bases and V 6 bases, and 11 bases lay outside the gene matches. The germline CDR1 and CDR2 sequences are SGHRS and YFSETQ. The CDR3 contains 15 residues. CDR3 sequence (DNA): TGCGCCAGCAATGGACAGGGTGGAGGGGGCACTGAAGCTTTCTTT. Residues: CASNGQGGGGTEAFF.

This chain uses TRBV11-2 with TRBJ2-5; 9 positions agree with TRBD2. The CDR3 covers 18 residues. Trimming cost V 3 bases and J 2 bases; bases outside gene matches: 13. Germline loops: CDR1 SGHAT, CDR2 FQNNGV. The CDR3 sequence is CASSFPSGIRVEQETQYF. CDR3 nucleotides: TGTGCCAGCAGCTTCCCTAGCGGGATCCGAGTGGAGCAAGAGACCCAGTACTTC.

The chain recombines TRBV2 with TRBJ2-7, with D perhaps TRBD2 (5 bases). Trimming removed 6 bases from V and 1 base from J, with 10 bases in between. The CDR3 is 13 residues long. Germline loops: CDR1 SNHLY, CDR2 FYNNEI. The CDR3 region has the DNA TGTGCCAGCAGGCGGGTTGGTTCCTACGAGCAGTACTTC. Protein: CASRRVGSYEQYF.

The gene calls are TRBV27 and TRBJ1-6; a weak D match, TRBD1 (6 bases). The CDR3 runs to 15 residues. The V end lost 4 bases, the J end lost 5 bases, and 12 bases lay between the germline ends. The germline gives CDR1 MNHEY, CDR2 SMNVEV (reference sequence). CDR3 sequence (DNA): TGTGCCAGCAGTTCACAGGGTGTGGATAATTCACCCCTCCACTTT. Encoded protein: CASSSQGVDNSPLHF.

The V gene is TRBV3-1 (or the pseudogene TRBV3-2), the J gene TRBJ1-1, with no clear D. V was clipped by 1 base and J by 1 base, with 13 bases between them. CDR1 is LGHDT, CDR2 YNNKEL, per germline (reference sequence). The CDR3 covers 16 residues. The CDR3 DNA follows: TGTGCCAGCAGCCAAGTCAAGGGAGAGGCGAACACTGAAGCTTTCTTT. This codes for CASSQVKGEANTEAFF.

This clone was seen only a few times. CDR3 DNA sequence: TGTGCCAGCAGCTCAATACAGGGGACTGAAGCTTTCTTT. Amino acid sequence: CASSSIQGTEAFF. The chain joins TRBV7-8 to TRBJ1-1; TRBD1 matches at 7 bases. The CDR3 is made up of 13 amino acids. The germline V gene has CDR1 SGHVS and CDR2 FQNEAQ. V lost 4 bases to trimming and J lost 5 bases; unmatched junction nucleotides: 4.

This chain links TRBV5-4 with TRBJ2-7, with 9 bases that match TRBD2. Germline V lookup: CDR1 SGHNT, CDR2 YYREEE (reference sequence). V lost 5 bases, J lost 2 bases, and 5 bases stayed unmatched. This CDR3 has 14 residues. CDR3 amino acids: CASRHSGGTYEQYF. In DNA form, the CDR3 reads TGTGCCAGCAGACATAGCGGGGGAACCTACGAGCAGTACTTC.

This chain connects TRBV19 to TRBJ2-7, with 7 bases that match TRBD2. The CDR3 covers 15 residues. The ends lost 5 bases at V and 2 bases at J; junction bases unmatched: 9. Germline CDR1 and CDR2: LNHDA and SQIVND (reference sequence). The CDR3 region is CASSPQRDPTYEQYF. CDR3 DNA sequence: TGTGCCAGTAGTCCCCAGCGGGACCCTACCTACGAGCAGTACTTC.

The chain uses TRBV19 and TRBJ2-2, with D possibly being TRBD2 (6 bases). The CDR3 loop spans 17 amino acids. The germline V gene has CDR1 LNHDA and CDR2 SQIVND (reference sequence). Deletions cut 0 bases from V and 0 bases from J, with 11 bases between. Written as DNA, the CDR3 is TGTGCCAGTAGTATAGAGGGGACTTACGCGAACACCGGGGAGCTGTTTTTT. Its protein is CASSIEGTYANTGELFF.

V usage is TRBV14 and J usage is TRBJ2-1; D is possibly TRBD2 (5 bases). V was shortened by 0 bases and J by 8 bases, with 14 bases between the two germline ends. The CDR3 is 15 amino acids. Germline V gene sequence: CDR1 SGHDN, CDR2 FVKESK. The CDR3 here is CASSQDIRAGDEQFF. The CDR3 DNA reads as TGTGCCAGCAGCCAAGATATAAGGGCGGGCGATGAGCAGTTCTTC.

This chain connects TRBV14 to TRBJ1-1; unclear D gene. This CDR3 region has 16 residues. The germline V and J ends were trimmed by 0 bases and 4 bases, with 15 bases remaining between them. Germline V gene data show CDR1 as SGHDN and CDR2 as FVKESK. This CDR3 is CASSQEPAALGTEAFF. CDR3 DNA: TGTGCCAGCAGCCAAGAGCCAGCGGCGTTGGGCACTGAAGCTTTCTTT.

The gene calls are TRBV13 and TRBJ2-3, with TRBD1 matching 10 bases. The CDR3 consists of 15 residues. Germline CDR1 and CDR2: PRHDT and FYEKMQ (reference sequence). Trimming at V came to 5 bases and at J to 3 bases, leaving 5 bases not matched to a gene. The CDR3 here is CASSVRTGGTDTQYF. CDR3 bases: TGTGCCAGCAGCGTGAGGACAGGGGGTACAGATACGCAGTATTTT.

This clone occurred a few times. The gene calls are TRBV3-1 (or the pseudogene TRBV3-2) and TRBJ1-1; the D is unclear. The germline CDR1 and CDR2 sequences are LGHDT and YNNKEL (reference sequence). The CDR3 length is 13 residues. Trimming removed 0 bases at V and 5 bases at J, with 7 bases between. The DNA of the CDR3 is TGTGCCAGCAGCCAAGATCGAGGAACTGAAGCTTTCTTT. Protein sequence: CASSQDRGTEAFF.

The gene calls are TRBV29-1 and TRBJ1-1, with TRBD1 matching 8 bases. The CDR3 is 13 amino acids. V dropped 5 bases and J dropped 0; count of bases not matched to a gene: 2. The V gene's germline CDR1 is SQVTM and CDR2 ANQGSEA. The CDR3 nucleotides are TGCAGCGTTCGGACAGGGATGAACACTGAAGCTTTCTTT. Translating gives CSVRTGMNTEAFF.

Of note for this clone: The identical CDR3 is also encoded by other nucleotide sequences in the sample. This rearrangement joins TRBV12-3 or TRBV12-4 to TRBJ1-1; D perhaps matches TRBD1 (6 bases). V gave up 6 bases and J gave up 0 bases, with 8 bases separating them. CDR3 length: 13 amino acids. The CDR3 region is CASRPGVNTEAFF. CDR3 DNA: TGTGCCAGCAGGCCAGGGGTGAACACTGAAGCTTTCTTT.

The chain joins TRBV7-9 to TRBJ2-1, with 7 positions matching TRBD1. This CDR3 region has 15 residues. The V and J ends lost 10 bases and 7 bases, in that order; junction bases with no gene match: 16. From germline, CDR1 is SEHNR and CDR2 FQNEAQ (reference sequence). The CDR3, as DNA: TGTGCCATCCCGAAGGGGGACAGCCGGGGAAATGAGCAGTTCTTC. Protein: CAIPKGDSRGNEQFF.

The genes are TRBV4-1 and TRBJ2-3; TRBD2 agrees at 14 bases. The ends lost 1 base at V and 5 bases at J; junction bases unmatched: 5. The CDR3 has 17 amino acids. Germline loops: CDR1 MGHRA, CDR2 YSYEKL. The CDR3 region has the DNA TGCGCCAGCAGCCAAGCCAAGGGACTAGCGGGAGAAGATACGCAGTATTTT. Its translation is CASSQAKGLAGEDTQYF.

The chain uses TRBV18 and TRBJ2-7; 8 bases are shared with TRBD1. Germline CDR1 reads KGHSH; CDR2 reads LQKENI. V was clipped by 2 bases and J by 1 base; unmatched bases: 4. The length of the CDR3 is 15 residues. CDR3 DNA: TGTGCCAGCTCACCAGGGGGGACAGGATCCTACGAGCAGTACTTC. This codes for CASSPGGTGSYEQYF.

The V and J genes are TRBV15 and TRBJ2-7; D call uncertain. The CDR3 extends over 14 amino acids. The germline V gene encodes CDR1 LNHNV and CDR2 YYDKDF (reference sequence). The V end was cut by 1 base, the J end by 0 bases, with 7 bases between. The CDR3 sequence is CATSRGSSSYEQYF. CDR3 nucleotide sequence: TGTGCCACCAGCAGAGGGTCCAGCTCCTACGAGCAGTACTTC.

This chain joins TRBV6-2 or TRBV6-3 and TRBJ2-1; maybe TRBD2 (5 bases). Germline assignment: CDR1 MNHEY and CDR2 SVGEGT. V was shortened by 2 bases and J by 7 bases, with 21 bases between the two germline ends. The CDR3 consists of 17 residues. As DNA, the CDR3 is TGTGCCAGCAGTTACAGCCTCTGGACTCCCCTTGAGAATGAGCAGTTCTTC. It encodes CASSYSLWTPLENEQFF.